One and the same sample provided the 8 T cell receptor beta chains below, sequenced in a study of control samples from healthy donors and cancer patients. TCRdb keeps only in-frame clones here, not all; method: immunoSEQ multiplex PCR. The sample carries about 130,000 clones, approximately 89% recorded once. The sample comprised PBMCs. These TCRs come from a man aged 45-65 years with head and neck cancer.

The rearrangement uses TRBV5-4 and TRBJ2-1; TRBD2 agrees at 9 bases. The germline CDR1 and CDR2 sequences are SGHNT and YYREEE (reference sequence). The CDR3 totals 15 residues. With V trimmed by 2 bases and J by 8 bases, 8 bases remained unmatched. In DNA form, the CDR3 reads TGTGCCAGCAGCTTATTAGCGGGGGCCACAGATGAGCAGTTCTTC. Translating gives CASSLLAGATDEQFF.

This clone was detected a few times. The genes are TRBV24-1 and TRBJ2-2, with TRBD2 identical over 11 bases. Germline-derived CDR1 and CDR2 are KGHDR and SFDVKD. After removal of 7 bases from V and 0 bases from J, the junction contained 6 bases not matched to a gene. CDR3 length: 17 residues. The CDR3 coding sequence is TGTGCCACCAGCTCCCTGGGACTAGCGGCGAACACCGGGGAGCTGTTTTTT. The encoded protein is CATSSLGLAANTGELFF.

V and J are TRBV12-3 or TRBV12-4 and TRBJ1-2, with a weak D call TRBD1 (5 bases). The CDR3 is 13 residues long. The V end lost 3 bases, the J end lost 3 bases, and 8 bases lay between the germline ends. This chain's CDR3 is CASSLTDYYGYTF. The CDR3 DNA is TGTGCCAGCAGTTTGACAGACTACTATGGCTACACCTTC.

The CDR3 protein is CASSLVWGPNEQYF. As DNA, the CDR3 is TGTGCCAGCAGCTTAGTCTGGGGGCCAAACGAGCAGTACTTC. The J gene is TRBJ2-7, the V gene TRBV7-2; tentative D call: TRBD1 (6 bases). Germline CDR1 and CDR2: SGHTA and FQGNSA. The V gene lost 1 base and the J gene lost 5 bases, with 12 bases spanning the gap. The CDR3 is made up of 14 amino acids.

This clone was observed once. The CDR3 DNA reads as TGCGCCAGCAGCGCGACTAGCGGGAGTGATGATACGCAGTATTTT. Translating it yields CASSATSGSDDTQYF. J is TRBJ2-3 and V is TRBV5-1; 12 positions match TRBD2. The V gene's germline CDR1 is SGHRS and CDR2 YFSETQ. CDR3 length equals 15 residues. The V and J ends lost 4 bases and 6 bases, in that order; junction bases with no gene match: 6.

The V call is TRBV19, the J call TRBJ1-5, with D hard to call. The V and J ends lost 3 bases and 5 bases respectively, with 8 bases between them. Germline V gene data show CDR1 as LNHDA and CDR2 as SQIVND (reference sequence). The CDR3 sequence is 13 residues long. DNA for the CDR3: TGTGCCAGTAGTATCCTCGAATATCAGCCCCAGCATTTT. Translated: CASSILEYQPQHF. Variable domain in full (rest from reference TRBV19 and TRBJ1-5): DGGITQSPKYLFRKEGQNVTLSCEQNLNHDAMYWYRQDPGQGLRLIYYSQIVNDFQKGDIAEGYSVSREKKESFPLTVTSAQKNPTAFYLCASSILEYQPQHFGDGTRLSIL.

This clone was seen once. V and J are TRBV11-2 and TRBJ1-6, with TRBD1 matching 11 bases. J gave up 6 bases and V 0 bases, and 4 bases lay outside the gene matches. From germline, CDR1 is SGHAT and CDR2 FQNNGV. The CDR3 contains 17 residues. The CDR3 region is CASSLDFGTGGNSPLHF. As DNA, the CDR3 is TGTGCCAGCAGCTTAGATTTCGGGACAGGGGGTAATTCACCCCTCCACTTT.

The genes are TRBV2 and TRBJ1-3, with D possibly being TRBD1 (6 bases). Looked up from germline, CDR1 is SNHLY and CDR2 is FYNNEI. CDR3 size: 17 residues. V was pared by 1 base and J by 0 bases, with 13 bases between. The CDR3 sequence: CASSEGGAGPSGNTIYF. CDR3 nucleotide sequence: TGTGCCAGCAGTGAAGGGGGGGCAGGGCCCTCTGGAAACACCATATATTTT.